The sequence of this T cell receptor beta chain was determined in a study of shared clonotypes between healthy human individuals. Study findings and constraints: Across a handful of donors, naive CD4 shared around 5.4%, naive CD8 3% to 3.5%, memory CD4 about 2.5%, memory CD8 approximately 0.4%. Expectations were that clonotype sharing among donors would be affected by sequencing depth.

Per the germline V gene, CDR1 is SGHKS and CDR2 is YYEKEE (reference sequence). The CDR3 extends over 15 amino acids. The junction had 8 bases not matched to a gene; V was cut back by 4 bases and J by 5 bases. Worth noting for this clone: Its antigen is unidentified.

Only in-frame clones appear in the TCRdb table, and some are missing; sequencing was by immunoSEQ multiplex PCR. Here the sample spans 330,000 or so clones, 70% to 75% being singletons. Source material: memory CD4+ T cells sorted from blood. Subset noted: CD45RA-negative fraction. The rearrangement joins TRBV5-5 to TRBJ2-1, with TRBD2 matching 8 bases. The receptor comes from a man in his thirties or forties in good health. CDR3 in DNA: TGTGCCAGCAGCCCCGGACTTAGCGGGGACAATGAGCAGTTCTTC. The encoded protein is CASSPGLSGDNEQFF.